This entry describes one TCR beta chain. Its antigen remains unidentified. The data were taken from a study of siplizumab effects on memory and regulatory T cells. General study points: Confirmatory evidence of suppressive function in proliferating siplizumab-culture Tregs was not obtained. The authors could not assign a naive or memory phenotype to roughly 75-97% of proliferating CD4+ or CD8+ clones. A minor share of alloreactive clones matched unstimulated subsets.

Germline lookup yields CDR1 MNHEY and CDR2 SMNVEV (reference sequence). The CDR3 has 15 residues. V lost 3 bases and J lost 4; bases outside the gene matches: 3. Sequencing of each sample assayed around 9.9 x 10^4 TCR templates. TCRdb's copy holds only in-frame clones and misses some; the assay was immunoSEQ multiplex PCR. The table lists around 100,000 clones, about 94% of them singletons, with around 0.31% in the top ten. The sequence was obtained from a human donor in good health. The sequencing input was non-Treg CD4+ T cells sorted from blood. The genes are TRBV27 and TRBJ2-1, with TRBD2 identical over 10 bases. CDR3 region: CASSFGLAAYNEQFF. The CDR3 nucleotides are TGTGCCAGCAGTTTTGGACTAGCGGCTTACAATGAGCAGTTCTTC.